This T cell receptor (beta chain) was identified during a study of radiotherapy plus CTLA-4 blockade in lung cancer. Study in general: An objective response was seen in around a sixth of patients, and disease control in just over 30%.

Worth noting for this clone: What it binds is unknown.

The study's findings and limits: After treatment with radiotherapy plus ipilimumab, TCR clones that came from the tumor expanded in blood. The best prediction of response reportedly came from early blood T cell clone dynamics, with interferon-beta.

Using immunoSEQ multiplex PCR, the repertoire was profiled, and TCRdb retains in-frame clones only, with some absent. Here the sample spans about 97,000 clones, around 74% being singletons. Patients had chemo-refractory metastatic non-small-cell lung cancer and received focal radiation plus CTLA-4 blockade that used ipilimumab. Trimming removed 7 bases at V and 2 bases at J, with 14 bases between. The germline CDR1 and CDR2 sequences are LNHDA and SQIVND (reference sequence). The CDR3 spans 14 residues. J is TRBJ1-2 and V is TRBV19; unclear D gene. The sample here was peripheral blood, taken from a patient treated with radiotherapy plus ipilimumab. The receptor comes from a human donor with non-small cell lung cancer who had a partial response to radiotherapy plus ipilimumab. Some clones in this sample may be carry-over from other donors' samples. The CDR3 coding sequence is TGTGCCAGTAATCGAGGAGGAGGAAACTATGGCTACACCTTC. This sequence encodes CASNRGGGNYGYTF.